This T cell receptor (beta chain) was captured by sequencing in a study of blood T cell repertoires in COVID-19. The sample holds many counts of this clone. The method was immunoSEQ multiplex PCR; TCRdb's version includes in-frame clones alone and lacks a portion of them. The repertoire holds 100,000 to 150,000 clones, with around four fifths as singletons. V dropped 2 bases and J dropped 4; count of bases not matched to a gene: 8. Per the germline V gene, CDR1 is SEHNR and CDR2 is FQNEAQ (reference sequence). The CDR3 is 16 amino acids. The receptor comes from a man between 40 and 49 years old with active or convalescent COVID-19. The chain combines TRBV7-9 with TRBJ1-1; 9 nucleotides align to TRBD1. The sequencing sample was made of peripheral blood. As DNA, the CDR3 is TGTGCCAGCAGCTTATGGGACAGGGCTAAGGGCACTGAAGCTTTCTTT. It codes for CASSLWDRAKGTEAFF.